Sequencing of this TCR beta chain was carried out in a study of patients and donors after allogeneic stem cell transplantation. TCRdb processed the RT-PCR reads anew with MiXCR; each CDR3 protein has one entry. In the table there are some 960,000 distinct CDR3 sequences, about a sixth of which are singletons. The CDR3 loop spans 15 amino acids. The V end lost 5 bases, the J end lost 7 bases, and 18 bases lay between the germline ends. Germline CDR1 is MNHEY and CDR2 is SMNVEV (reference sequence). The sequenced sample was blood, either unsorted or a sorted T cell fraction (not recorded which). This rearrangement joins TRBV27 to TRBJ2-1, with no clear D. The TCR comes from a human donor who was either an allogeneic HSCT recipient or a stem cell or donor lymphocyte infusion donor (not recorded which). It is not recorded whose cells these are; they may come from a transplant donor. The DNA of the CDR3 is TGTGCCAGCAGTACGCCAGGAGTCTTGGGGAATGAGCAGTTCTTC. As protein: CASSTPGVLGNEQFF.